Following are 18 T cell receptor beta chains from one sample sequenced in a study of T cell clonality in common variable immunodeficiency. Produced via immunoSEQ multiplex PCR; TCRdb's table is partial and in-frame only. The sample has about 35,000 clones, none seen only once. Material for sequencing was peripheral blood mononuclear cells. These receptors all come from a person between 18 and 69 years old in good health.

This clone was detected ten times or more. The CDR3 is cut off 3 residues early in the read; its end comes from the germline J gene. The rearrangement links TRBV19 to TRBJ2-1; 8 bases align to TRBD1. Germline V gives CDR1 LNHDA, CDR2 SQIVND (reference sequence). This CDR3 region has 15 residues. Trimming removed 4 bases from V and 5 bases from J; junction bases left unmatched: 7. Incomplete CDR3 DNA: TGTGCCAGTAGTAGAACCGGACAGGGTCACAATGAG. Its protein is CASSRTGQGHNE. The CDR3 in full is CASSRTGQGHNEQFF.

This clone was seen ten or more times. The CDR3 end falls 3 residues outside the read, so it is completed with the germline J gene. The chain links TRBV30 to TRBJ2-2; TRBD1 aligns across 8 bases. The CDR3 has 18 residues. The germline V gene encodes CDR1 GTSNPN and CDR2 SVGIG (reference sequence). The CDR3 bases that were read are TGTGCCTGGTTGGGTCGCCTACGCCAGGGGGCAACTAATGAAAAG. It specifies CAWLGRLRQGATNEK. The whole CDR3 sequence reads CAWLGRLRQGATNEKLFF.

Ten or more counts support this clone. The read comes to an end 3 residues before the CDR3 does, leaving the germline J gene to fill in the end. The V gene is TRBV5-1, the J gene TRBJ1-2, with TRBD1 matching over 9 bases. Germline assignment: CDR1 SGHRS and CDR2 YFSETQ. This CDR3 has 14 amino acids. V was clipped by 3 bases and J by 5 bases; unmatched bases: 5. The covered CDR3 bases are TGCGCCAGCAGCTCGGACAGGGGCCTTTATGGC. Translated, it gives CASSSDRGLYG. The CDR3 reads in full as CASSSDRGLYGYTF.

This clone appeared many times. Here the CDR3 reads CASSQVWRETDVYEQYF. The CDR3 bases that were read are TGTGCCAGCAGCCAAGTTTGGCGGGAGACCGACGTGTACGAG. The chain recombines TRBV4-2 with TRBJ2-7; the match to TRBD2 covers 7 bases. The CDR3 end lies 3 residues beyond the end of the read and is filled in from the germline J gene. This CDR3 has 17 residues. With V trimmed by 1 base and J by 4 bases, 13 bases remained unmatched. Germline CDR1 reads LGHNA; CDR2 reads YNFKEQ.

This clone was found many times. CDR3 region: CAWSSSSGLSSYNEQFF. The CDR3 bases that were read are TGTGCCTGGAGTTCATCTAGCGGCCTAAGCTCCTACAATGAG. The chain combines TRBV30 with TRBJ2-1; 7 bases are shared with TRBD2. The CDR3 end is not reached by the read, which stops 3 residues before it; the germline J gene fills it in. Trimming removed 2 bases from V and 0 bases from J; junction bases left unmatched: 10. The CDR3 is 17 amino acids. In germline, CDR1 is GTSNPN, CDR2 SVGIG (reference sequence).

This clone was counted ten times or more. The read stops 3 residues short of the end of the CDR3; the missing end is completed from the germline J gene. V is TRBV5-1 and J is TRBJ1-1; unclear D gene. V was trimmed by 2 bases and J by 1 base, leaving 6 bases between them. CDR3 length: 13 amino acids. CDR1 and CDR2 from the germline V gene are SGHRS and YFSETQ. The CDR3 spells CASSFWQNTEAFF. The covered CDR3 bases are TGCGCCAGCAGCTTTTGGCAGAACACTGAA.

This clone has a count of ten or more. The read finishes 3 residues shy of the CDR3 end, and the germline J gene is used to complete it. J is TRBJ1-1 and V is TRBV5-4; D perhaps matches TRBD1 (5 bases). CDR1 is SGHNT and CDR2 is YYREEE in the germline V gene (reference sequence). The CDR3 extends over 13 amino acids. CDR3 DNA, as far as it was read: TGTGCCAGCAGCTTGGCCGGGGGACTAGGA. It specifies CASSLAGGLG. The CDR3 in its entirety is CASSLAGGLGAFF.

This clone occurred many times. Read data end 3 residues before the CDR3 end; the end is taken from the germline J gene. This chain links TRBV20-1 with TRBJ1-4; a possible D gene is TRBD1 (5 bases). The CDR3 extends over 16 amino acids. Germline assignment: CDR1 DFQATT and CDR2 SNEGSKA (reference sequence). V was clipped by 0 bases and J by 8 bases, with 19 bases between them. The CDR3 sequence is CSARDGFYAGPEKLFF. CDR3 bases read: TGCAGTGCTAGAGATGGGTTTTACGCAGGGCCCGAAAAA.

This clone was found many times. The sequence runs out 3 residues before the end of the CDR3; the remainder is reconstructed from the germline J gene. The chain employs TRBV5-1 and TRBJ2-3; 10 bases are a match to TRBD2. Germline V gives CDR1 SGHRS, CDR2 YFSETQ. The junction had 5 bases not matched to a gene; V was cut back by 7 bases and J by 0 bases. The CDR3 runs to 15 residues. The CDR3 bases that were read are TGCGCCAGCGCCCGACTAGCGGGTAGCACAGATACG. This encodes CASARLAGSTDT. The full CDR3 protein reads CASARLAGSTDTQYF.

Many counts were recorded for this clone. The read comes to an end 3 residues before the CDR3 does, leaving the germline J gene to fill in the end. The chain joins TRBV29-1 to TRBJ2-5; 7 positions agree with TRBD2. Germline V gene lookup returns CDR1 SQVTM and CDR2 ANQGSEA. CDR3 size: 16 residues. V gave up 6 bases and J gave up 1 base; unmatched junction bases: 14. This CDR3 is CSVGILSGALQETQYF. The covered CDR3 bases are TGCAGCGTCGGAATACTAAGCGGGGCTCTCCAAGAGACC.

This clone appeared a few times. The read terminates 3 residues before the CDR3 end, so the remaining end is supplied by the germline J gene. The V call is TRBV10-1, the J call TRBJ2-5; 13 bases line up with TRBD2. Germline CDR1 WNHNN, CDR2 SYGVQD (reference sequence). The ends lost 8 bases at V and 4 bases at J; junction bases unmatched: 22. The CDR3 totals 20 residues. The sequenced part of the CDR3 DNA is TGCGCCAGCTACCAGCCCAAAACCGGGACTAGCGGGATGCCGAGAGAGACC. It is translated as CASYQPKTGTSGMPRET. The entire CDR3 sequence reads CASYQPKTGTSGMPRETQYF.

This clone was observed many times. From the germline J gene comes the end of the CDR3, since the read stops 3 residues before it. The chain carries TRBV30 and TRBJ1-4, with D unresolved. There are 12 residues in the CDR3. V was cut by 4 bases and J by 5 bases, with 8 bases left in between. Germline CDR1 and CDR2: GTSNPN and SVGIG (reference sequence). The covered CDR3 bases are TGTGCCTGGATTGGAGGGAATGAAAAA. Translated, it gives CAWIGGNEK. The whole CDR3 sequence reads CAWIGGNEKLFF.

This clone showed up many times. Read coverage stops 3 residues before the CDR3 terminus; the germline J gene supplies the remainder. The V gene is TRBV5-1, the J gene TRBJ2-1; 7 bases align to TRBD1. The V gene's germline CDR1 is SGHRS and CDR2 YFSETQ. V lost 4 bases, J lost 4 bases, and 11 bases stayed unmatched. The CDR3 totals 16 residues. The CDR3 sequence: CASSDQGDTTYNEQFF. CDR3 bases read: TGCGCCAGCAGCGACCAGGGGGACACCACTTACAATGAG.

Many counts were recorded for this clone. The read comes to an end 3 residues before the CDR3 does, leaving the germline J gene to fill in the end. The rearrangement uses TRBV29-1 and TRBJ2-3; D might be TRBD1 (5 bases). CDR1 and CDR2 from the germline V gene are SQVTM and ANQGSEA. CDR3 length: 12 amino acids. The V gene lost 5 bases and the J gene lost 0 bases, with 6 bases spanning the gap. CDR3 amino acids: CSVKGSTDTQYF. The covered CDR3 bases are TGCAGCGTTAAGGGGAGCACAGATACG.

This clone has ten or more counts. The sequenced fragment ends 3 residues before the CDR3 boundary, so the rest is inferred from the germline J gene. J is TRBJ1-1 and V is TRBV4-2; unclear D gene. Germline loops: CDR1 LGHNA, CDR2 YNFKEQ. The CDR3 has 11 residues. The CDR3: CASSQEGLAFF. The DNA read from the CDR3 is TGTGCCAGCAGCCAAGAAGGGTTG.

This clone has a count of ten or more. CDR3 DNA (partial): TGTGCCAGCAGCGTGGGACAGTCCTACAATGAG. Encoded protein: CASSVGQSYNE. In full, the CDR3 is CASSVGQSYNEQFF. The V gene is TRBV7-9, the J gene TRBJ2-1; 7 bases are shared with TRBD1. The CDR3 is cut off 3 residues early in the read; its end comes from the germline J gene. Germline CDR1 SEHNR, CDR2 FQNEAQ (reference sequence). The CDR3 extends over 14 amino acids. Trimming cost V 5 bases and J 1 base; bases outside gene matches: 2.

This clone was counted many times. With the read ending 3 residues before the CDR3 end, the germline J gene is used to fill in that end. J is TRBJ1-2 and V is TRBV7-2, with 7 bases lining up with TRBD1. CDR3 length equals 15 residues. Germline V gives CDR1 SGHTA, CDR2 FQGNSA. The CDR3 bases that were read are TGTGCCAGCAGCTTAGTGAGGGACAGCCTCAAAGGC. It encodes CASSLVRDSLKG. The complete CDR3 protein is CASSLVRDSLKGYTF.

This clone was recorded many times. The CDR3 end falls 3 residues outside the read, so it is completed with the germline J gene. The J gene is TRBJ1-2, the V gene TRBV30, with 7 bases matching TRBD1. Germline CDR1 and CDR2: GTSNPN and SVGIG (reference sequence). The CDR3 consists of 11 residues. Incomplete CDR3 DNA: TGTGCCTGGACACAGGGGCACGGC. It yields the protein CAWTQGHG. The whole CDR3 is CAWTQGHGYTF.